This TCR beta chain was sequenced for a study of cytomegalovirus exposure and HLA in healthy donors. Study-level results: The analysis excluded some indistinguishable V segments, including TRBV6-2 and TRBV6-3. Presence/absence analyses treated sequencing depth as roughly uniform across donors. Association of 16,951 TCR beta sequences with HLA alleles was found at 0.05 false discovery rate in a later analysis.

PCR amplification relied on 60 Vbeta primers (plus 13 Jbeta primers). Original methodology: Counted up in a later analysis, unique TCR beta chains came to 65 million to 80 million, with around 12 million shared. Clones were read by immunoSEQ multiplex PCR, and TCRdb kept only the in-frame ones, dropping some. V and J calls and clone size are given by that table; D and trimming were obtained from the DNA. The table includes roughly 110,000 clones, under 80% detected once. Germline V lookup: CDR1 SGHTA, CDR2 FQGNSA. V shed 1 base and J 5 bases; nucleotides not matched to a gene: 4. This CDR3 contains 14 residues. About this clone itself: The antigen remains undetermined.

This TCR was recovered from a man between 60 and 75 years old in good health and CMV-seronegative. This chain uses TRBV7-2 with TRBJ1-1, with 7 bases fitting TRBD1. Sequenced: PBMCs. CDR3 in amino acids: CASSLVQGRTEAFF. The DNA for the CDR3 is TGTGCCAGCAGCTTAGTACAGGGGAGGACTGAAGCTTTCTTT. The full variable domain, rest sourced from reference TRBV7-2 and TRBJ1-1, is GAGVSQSPSNKVTEKGKDVELRCDPISGHTALYWYRQSLGQGLEFLIYFQGNSAPDKSGLPSDRFSAERTGGSVSTLTIQRTQQEDSAVYLCASSLVQGRTEAFFGQGTRLTVV.